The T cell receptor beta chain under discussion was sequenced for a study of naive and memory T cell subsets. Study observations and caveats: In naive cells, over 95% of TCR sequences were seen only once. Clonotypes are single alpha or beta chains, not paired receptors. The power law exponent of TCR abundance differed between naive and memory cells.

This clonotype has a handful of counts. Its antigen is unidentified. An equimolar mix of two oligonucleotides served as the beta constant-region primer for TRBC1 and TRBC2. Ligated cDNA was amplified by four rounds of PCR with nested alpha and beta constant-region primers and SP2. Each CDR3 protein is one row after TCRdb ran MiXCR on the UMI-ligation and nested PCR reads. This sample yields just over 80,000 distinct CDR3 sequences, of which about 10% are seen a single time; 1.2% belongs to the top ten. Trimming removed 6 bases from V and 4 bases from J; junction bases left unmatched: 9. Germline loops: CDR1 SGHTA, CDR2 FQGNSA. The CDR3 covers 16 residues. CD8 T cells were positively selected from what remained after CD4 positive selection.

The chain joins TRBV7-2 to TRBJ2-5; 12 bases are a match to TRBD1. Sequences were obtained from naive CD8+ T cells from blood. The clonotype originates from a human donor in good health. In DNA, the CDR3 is TGTGCCAGCAGTTCGTTCCGGGACAGGGGGCGAGAGACCCAGTACTTC. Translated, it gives CASSSFRDRGRETQYF.